This T cell receptor (beta chain) stems from a study of blood T cell repertoires in COVID-19. Across the whole study: PBMCs, B-cell-depleted T cells, or T cells provided the cDNA or gDNA that made up the material.

The ends were cut back, 6 bases at V and 8 bases at J, with 14 bases in the middle. The germline V gene has CDR1 LNHDA and CDR2 SQIVND (reference sequence). The CDR3 covers 13 residues. TCRdb keeps only in-frame clones here, not all; method: immunoSEQ multiplex PCR. This table has over 250,000 clones, 85% to 90% appearing once. The study counted Cohort 3 donors as recovered given two negative PCRs, clearance, or symptom resolution. The chain uses TRBV19 and TRBJ2-1; maybe TRBD2 (5 bases). The sequence derives from a young woman who had recovered from COVID-19. Sequencing used PBMCs or T cells enriched from blood (not recorded which). In DNA form, the CDR3 reads TGTGCCAGTAGCCGGACTGGTCGATATGAGCAGTTCTTC. This gives the protein CASSRTGRYEQFF.